These T cell receptor beta chains were read from a single sample in a study of T cells after yellow fever vaccination. TCRdb called the 5' RACE reads again in MiXCR, with one record for every CDR3 protein. The sample has about 230,000 distinct CDR3 sequences, approximately 6.7% seen once. Sequenced material: CD4+ T cells sorted from PBMCs, taken on the day of the yellow fever booster vaccination. The source is a young man who received the YFV17D yellow fever vaccine. Each CDR3 is given with its conserved first and last residue. The order of the fields is clone size, J gene, V gene, D gene, CDR3 protein, CDR3 DNA. The D gene is left open where the match is weak. Only part of the rows carry a size: once, few, many, or a class if the clone is expanded.

clone size: many; J gene: TRBJ2-7; V gene: TRBV20-1; D gene: TRBD2; CDR3 protein: CSARLPGLALSSYEQYF; CDR3 DNA: TGCAGTGCTAGACTCCCGGGACTAGCGTTGAGCTCCTACGAGCAGTACTTC
clone size: many; J gene: TRBJ2-1; V gene: TRBV2; D gene: TRBD2; CDR3 protein: CASSSMAGTSGSNEQFF; CDR3 DNA: TGTGCCAGCAGTAGCATGGCCGGGACTAGCGGGAGCAATGAGCAGTTCTTC
clone size: .; J gene: TRBJ2-6; V gene: TRBV2; D gene: .; CDR3 protein: CASSESNRGAGANVLTF; CDR3 DNA: TGTGCCAGCAGTGAATCTAATAGAGGGGCTGGGGCCAACGTCCTGACTTTC
clone size: .; J gene: TRBJ2-7; V gene: TRBV12-3/TRBV12-4; D gene: .; CDR3 protein: CASSGGLLRPYEQYF; CDR3 DNA: TGTGCCAGCAGTGGGGGACTTCTTAGACCCTACGAGCAGTACTTC
clone size: few; J gene: TRBJ1-5; V gene: TRBV28; D gene: .; CDR3 protein: CASSPRLIGQPQHF; CDR3 DNA: TGTGCCAGCAGTCCCCGCTTGATCGGTCAGCCCCAGCATTTT
clone size: many; J gene: TRBJ2-5; V gene: TRBV29-1; D gene: .; CDR3 protein: CSVGQIKETQYF; CDR3 DNA: TGCAGCGTTGGACAGATAAAAGAGACCCAGTACTTC
clone size: many; J gene: TRBJ2-5; V gene: TRBV7-9; D gene: .; CDR3 protein: CASSRSRDAQETQYF; CDR3 DNA: TGTGCCAGCAGCAGGTCGCGGGACGCACAAGAGACCCAGTACTTC
clone size: many; J gene: TRBJ2-7; V gene: TRBV10-2; D gene: .; CDR3 protein: CASRPAGAVYYEQYF; CDR3 DNA: TGCGCCAGCCGCCCAGCAGGGGCCGTCTACTACGAGCAGTACTTC
clone size: .; J gene: TRBJ2-7; V gene: TRBV20-1; D gene: TRBD2; CDR3 protein: CSASNSGSSYEQYF; CDR3 DNA: TGCAGTGCTAGTAATAGCGGGAGCTCCTACGAGCAGTACTTC
clone size: .; J gene: TRBJ1-1; V gene: TRBV3-1; D gene: .; CDR3 protein: CASSQEQRTEAFF; CDR3 DNA: TGTGCCAGCAGCCAAGAGCAGCGGACTGAAGCTTTCTTT
clone size: few; J gene: TRBJ1-5; V gene: TRBV7-6; D gene: .; CDR3 protein: CASSPDVNQPQHF; CDR3 DNA: TGTGCCAGCAGCCCCGACGTCAATCAGCCCCAGCATTTT
clone size: .; J gene: TRBJ2-5; V gene: TRBV20-1; D gene: .; CDR3 protein: CSASTGAETQYF; CDR3 DNA: TGCAGTGCTAGCACGGGGGCAGAGACCCAGTACTTC
clone size: many; J gene: TRBJ2-1; V gene: TRBV20-1; D gene: TRBD2; CDR3 protein: CSAISGSPHNEQFF; CDR3 DNA: TGCAGTGCTATAAGCGGGAGTCCCCACAATGAGCAGTTCTTC
clone size: many; J gene: TRBJ2-7; V gene: TRBV3-1; D gene: .; CDR3 protein: CASSQVGRSSYEQYF; CDR3 DNA: TGTGCCAGCAGCCAAGTCGGGAGATCCAGCTACGAGCAGTACTTC